A single sample gave rise to the 3 T cell receptor beta chains below, sequenced in a study of T-cell reconstitution after alpha-beta-depleted transplantation in children. Unique molecular identifiers tagged the TCRbeta library. TCRdb fed the PCR reads into MiXCR, producing one record per CDR3 protein. The sample shows approximately 130,000 distinct CDR3 sequences, around a tenth of them seen only once. The specimen comprised PBMCs, mostly from graft donor cells, sampled 180 days after TCRalphabeta/CD19-depleted stem cell transplant. These receptors all come from a girl less than two years old who had a stem cell transplant for combined immunodeficiency, so the T cells may come from the graft donor.

This clonotype was counted a few times. The chain has TRBV29-1 and TRBJ2-3; 15 bases are a match to TRBD2. The CDR3 extends over 16 amino acids. Per the germline V gene, CDR1 is SQVTM and CDR2 is ANQGSEA. J lost 1 base, V lost 6 bases, and 5 bases had no gene match. The CDR3: CSVGLAGGLRTDTQYF. As DNA, the CDR3 is TGCAGCGTCGGACTAGCGGGGGGGCTTCGCACAGATACGCAGTATTTT.

Many counts were recorded for this clonotype. The CDR3 sequence is CSARVSGTQYF. The CDR3 nucleotides are TGCAGTGCTAGAGTGAGCGGTACGCAGTATTTT. The V and J genes are TRBV20-1 and TRBJ2-3, with D perhaps matching TRBD2 (5 bases). Germline-derived CDR1 and CDR2 are DFQATT and SNEGSKA (reference sequence). This CDR3 contains 11 residues. V was shortened by 1 base and J by 8 bases, with 7 bases between the two germline ends.

The chain employs TRBV4-3 and TRBJ2-2; 10 positions agree with TRBD2. V lost 4 bases to trimming and J lost 1 base; unmatched junction nucleotides: 3. From germline, CDR1 is LGHNA and CDR2 YSLEER. The CDR3 length is 16 residues. This chain's CDR3 is CASSRGTSVNTGELFF. In DNA, the CDR3 is TGCGCCAGCAGCCGAGGGACTAGCGTGAACACCGGGGAGCTGTTTTTT.